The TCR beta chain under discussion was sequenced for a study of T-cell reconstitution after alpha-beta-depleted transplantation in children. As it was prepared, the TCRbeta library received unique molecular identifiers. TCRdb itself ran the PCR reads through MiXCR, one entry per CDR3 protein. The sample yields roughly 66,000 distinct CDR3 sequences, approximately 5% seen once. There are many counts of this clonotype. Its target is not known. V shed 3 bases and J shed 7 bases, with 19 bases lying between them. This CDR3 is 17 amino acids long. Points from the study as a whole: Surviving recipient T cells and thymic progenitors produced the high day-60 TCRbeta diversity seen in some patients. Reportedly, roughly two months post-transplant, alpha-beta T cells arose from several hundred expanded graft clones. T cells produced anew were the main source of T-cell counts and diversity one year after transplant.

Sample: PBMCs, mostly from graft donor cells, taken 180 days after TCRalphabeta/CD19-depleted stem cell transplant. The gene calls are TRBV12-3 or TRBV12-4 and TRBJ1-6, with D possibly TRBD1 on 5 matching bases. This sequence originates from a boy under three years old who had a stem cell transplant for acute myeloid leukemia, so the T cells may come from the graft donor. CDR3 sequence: CASSFRTMMGTNSPLHF. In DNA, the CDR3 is TGTGCCAGCAGTTTTAGAACAATGATGGGGACCAATTCACCCCTCCACTTT.